The 23 T cell receptor beta chains given below trace back to one sample, sequenced in a study of blood T cell repertoires in COVID-19. This table comes from immunoSEQ multiplex PCR, and its TCRdb copy is limited to in-frame clones, with some not included. The table records under 200,000 clones, less than 85% of them present only once. The sequenced sample consisted of peripheral blood. These receptors were taken from a woman at least 80 years old with acute or convalescent COVID-19.

The CDR3 DNA reads as TGTGCCAGTAGTCCCGGAGAACAAATCAGCCCCCAGCATTTT. Protein: CASSPGEQISPQHF. The chain carries TRBV19 and TRBJ1-5; no clear D. The CDR3 spans 14 residues. The V end lost 5 bases, the J end lost 10 bases, and 18 bases lay between the germline ends. From germline, CDR1 is LNHDA and CDR2 SQIVND (reference sequence).

The chain carries TRBV29-1 and TRBJ2-7, with TRBD1 matching 11 bases. Germline CDR1 reads SQVTM; CDR2 reads ANQGSEA. This CDR3 is 13 amino acids long. V lost 7 bases, J lost 6 bases, and 8 bases stayed unmatched. The CDR3, as DNA: TGCAGCGGCTCCGCGGACAGGGGGCTCGAGCAGTACTTC. Translated: CSGSADRGLEQYF.

This sequence joins TRBV7-9 and TRBJ2-7; 9 nucleotides match TRBD2. Per the germline V gene, CDR1 is SEHNR and CDR2 is FQNEAQ (reference sequence). Germline trimming cut 1 base from V and 4 bases from J; bases unmatched to any gene: 2. The CDR3 length is 14 residues. The CDR3 here is CASSLGLAGYEQYF. In DNA, the CDR3 is TGTGCCAGCAGCTTAGGGCTAGCGGGGTACGAGCAGTACTTC.

V gene TRBV12-3 or TRBV12-4 combines with J gene TRBJ1-2, with D unclear. Trimming left V 1 base short and J 5 bases short, with 8 bases between. The CDR3 runs 13 residues. The CDR3 DNA follows: TGTGCCAGCAGTTTAGAACCAGAATATGGCTACACCTTC. Protein product: CASSLEPEYGYTF.

This chain links TRBV9 with TRBJ2-5, with D possibly being TRBD2 (5 bases). CDR1 and CDR2 (germline): SGDLS, YYNGEE. The V gene lost 0 bases and the J gene lost 5 bases, with 11 bases spanning the gap. CDR3 length equals 14 residues. The CDR3 bases are TGTGCCAGCAGCGTAGGGACTGCTCGGGAGACCCAGTACTTC. Translation gives CASSVGTARETQYF. Looking up the rest from reference TRBV9 and TRBJ2-5 gives the full variable domain: DSGVTQTPKHLITATGQRVTLRCSPRSGDLSVYWYQQSLDQGLQFLIQYYNGEERAKGNILERFSAQQFPDLHSELNLSSLELGDSALYFCASSVGTARETQYFGPGTRLLVL.

The rearrangement uses TRBV7-8 and TRBJ2-5; TRBD1 aligns across 11 bases. Trimming cost V 5 bases and J 3 bases; bases outside gene matches: 2. In germline, CDR1 is SGHVS, CDR2 FQNEAQ. This CDR3 region has 14 residues. The CDR3 protein is CASSPGQGEETQYF. Written as DNA, the CDR3 is TGTGCCAGCAGCCCGGGACAGGGGGAAGAGACCCAGTACTTC. Drawing the rest from reference TRBV7-8 and TRBJ2-5, the complete variable domain is GAGVSQSPRYKVAKRGQDVALRCDPISGHVSLFWYQQALGQGPEFLTYFQNEAQLDKSGLPSDRFFAERPEGSVSTLKIQRTQQEDSAVYLCASSPGQGEETQYFGPGTRLLVL.

The chain employs TRBV21-1 and TRBJ2-7; the table's D call TRBD2 went unverified against the DNA. TRBV21-1 is designated a pseudogene. This CDR3 spans 18 amino acids. CDR3 loop: CASSKRTSGSRSSYEQYF. DNA for the CDR3: TGTGCCAGCAGCAAACGGACTAGCGGGAGTCGGAGCTCCTACGAGCAGTACTTC.

The genes are TRBV7-2 and TRBJ2-2; maybe TRBD1 (6 bases). Germline-derived CDR1 and CDR2 are SGHTA and FQGNSA. The CDR3 loop spans 15 amino acids. Trimming removed 2 bases from V and 5 bases from J, with 12 bases in between. CDR3 coding DNA: TGTGCCAGCAGCTTATGGGCAGGGGTAACCGGGGAGCTGTTTTTT. It is translated as CASSLWAGVTGELFF.

The rearrangement links TRBV5-6 to TRBJ2-5; the match to TRBD1 covers 7 bases. Unmatched junction bases numbered 5, after V lost 4 bases and J lost 5 bases. Per germline, CDR1 SGHDT and CDR2 YYEEEE. The CDR3 has 13 residues. The CDR3: CASSGQVGETQYF. The CDR3 nucleotides read TGTGCCAGCAGCGGACAGGTGGGGGAGACCCAGTACTTC. Using reference TRBV5-6 and TRBJ2-5 for the parts outside the CDR3, the full variable domain is DAGVTQSPTHLIKTRGQQVTLRCSPKSGHDTVSWYQQALGQGPQFIFQYYEEEERQRGNFPDRFSGHQFPNYSSELNVNALLLGDSALYLCASSGQVGETQYFGPGTRLLVL.

This sequence joins TRBV9 and TRBJ2-7; the match to TRBD2 covers 8 bases. V trimming: 0 bases; J trimming: 0 bases; junction bases outside the gene matches: 5. Looked up from germline, CDR1 is SGDLS and CDR2 is YYNGEE. The CDR3 covers 16 residues. CDR3 coding DNA: TGTGCCAGCAGCGTAGCCCCTAGCGGGCCCTCCTACGAGCAGTACTTC. Translation gives CASSVAPSGPSYEQYF.

The chain carries TRBV3-1 (or the pseudogene TRBV3-2) and TRBJ2-7; D is unclear. With 0 bases removed from V and 1 base from J, the gap between germline ends came to 13 bases. This CDR3 comprises 16 residues. Germline CDR1 LGHDT, CDR2 YNNKEL (reference sequence). The CDR3 nucleotides read TGTGCCAGCAGCCAAGAAACTACCTCTCTTTCCTACGAGCAGTACTTC. Encoded protein: CASSQETTSLSYEQYF.

This clone was seen just once. This sequence joins TRBV29-1 and TRBJ2-3; 11 bases are shared with TRBD2. Germline V lookup: CDR1 SQVTM, CDR2 ANQGSEA. The CDR3 covers 18 residues. The J segment lost 2 bases and the V segment lost 3 bases, leaving 13 bases of the junction unmatched. The CDR3 reads CSVEQSRTSGRFTDTQYF. As DNA, the CDR3 is TGCAGCGTTGAGCAGTCGAGGACTAGCGGGCGTTTCACAGATACGCAGTATTTT.

This clone was seen only a few times. The CDR3 bases are TGCGCCAGCAGCTTGGAAGCAGGGCTTGGAGGCTACACCTTC. Its translation: CASSLEAGLGGYTF. The chain couples TRBV5-1 to TRBJ1-2, with D tentatively TRBD1 (5 bases). This CDR3 has 14 residues. Trimming stripped 0 bases from V and 8 bases from J, with 14 bases between. CDR1 is SGHRS and CDR2 is YFSETQ in the germline V gene.

V and J are TRBV5-1 and TRBJ2-1, with TRBD2 matching over 8 bases. The CDR3 totals 16 residues. Trimming removed 6 bases from V and 4 bases from J; junction bases left unmatched: 12. CDR1 is SGHRS and CDR2 is YFSETQ in the germline V gene. In nucleotides, the CDR3 is TGCGCCAGCACCCTTCTTTCCAGCGGGGGTTACAATGAGCAGTTCTTC. As protein: CASTLLSSGGYNEQFF.

This clone was counted a few times. The rearrangement links TRBV10-3 to TRBJ2-7, with TRBD1 matching over 7 bases. The CDR3 consists of 12 residues. J gave up 3 bases and V 10 bases, and 6 bases lay outside the gene matches. CDR1 ENHRY and CDR2 SYGVKD come from the germline V gene. CDR3 loop: CATRQGHYEQYF. DNA for the CDR3: TGTGCCACCCGACAGGGACACTACGAGCAGTACTTC.

The chain carries TRBV19 and TRBJ2-7; 10 bases are shared with TRBD1. The ends lost 6 bases at V and 3 bases at J; junction bases unmatched: 8. This CDR3 spans 15 amino acids. The germline V gene has CDR1 LNHDA and CDR2 SQIVND (reference sequence). The CDR3 bases are TGTGCCAGTAGCCGCGTGGGGACAGGGGTCTACGAGCAGTACTTC. The encoded protein is CASSRVGTGVYEQYF. Full variable domain (outside the CDR3, taken from reference TRBV19 and TRBJ2-7): DGGITQSPKYLFRKEGQNVTLSCEQNLNHDAMYWYRQDPGQGLRLIYYSQIVNDFQKGDIAEGYSVSREKKESFPLTVTSAQKNPTAFYLCASSRVGTGVYEQYFGPGTRLTVT.

The V and J genes are TRBV24-1 and TRBJ2-5; D call uncertain. This CDR3 comprises 12 residues. Germline CDR1 KGHDR, CDR2 SFDVKD. V was trimmed by 5 bases and J by 3 bases, leaving 6 bases between them. The CDR3 nucleotides read TGTGCCACCAGTGGCCAGAAAGAGACCCAGTACTTC. It is translated as CATSGQKETQYF.

V usage is TRBV27 and J usage is TRBJ2-2; TRBD2 agrees at 7 bases. The germline CDR1 and CDR2 sequences are MNHEY and SMNVEV (reference sequence). This CDR3 has 14 amino acids. Germline trimming cut 5 bases from V and 6 bases from J; bases unmatched to any gene: 6. This CDR3 is CASSLGLVPGELFF. The DNA for the CDR3 is TGTGCCAGCAGTCTCGGACTAGTCCCCGGGGAGCTGTTTTTT.

The chain couples TRBV19 to TRBJ1-5, with D perhaps TRBD1 (6 bases). V was clipped by 8 bases and J by 9 bases, with 8 bases between them. CDR3 length: 10 amino acids. Looked up from germline, CDR1 is LNHDA and CDR2 is SQIVND (reference sequence). CDR3 amino acids: CASGGRPQHF. The CDR3 bases are TGTGCCAGTGGGGGCCGGCCCCAGCATTTT.

This sequence joins TRBV19 and TRBJ2-1; 8 bases align to TRBD2. Per the germline V gene, CDR1 is LNHDA and CDR2 is SQIVND (reference sequence). V shed 6 bases, J shed 4 bases, and the junction held 8 bases outside the gene matches. CDR3 size: 15 residues. The CDR3 loop is CASRWGAGGYNEQFF. In DNA form, the CDR3 reads TGTGCCAGTAGATGGGGTGCGGGGGGATACAATGAGCAGTTCTTC.

V and J are TRBV18 and TRBJ2-2, with D possibly being TRBD2 (5 bases). The CDR3 totals 15 residues. Germline V gives CDR1 KGHSH, CDR2 LQKENI. Deletions cut 3 bases from V and 1 base from J, with 9 bases between. DNA of the CDR3: TGTGCCAGCTCACCGAGGGCCGAGAACACCGGGGAGCTGTTTTTT. Its translation: CASSPRAENTGELFF.

J is TRBJ1-1 and V is TRBV27, with 10 nucleotides matching TRBD1. V gave up 6 bases and J gave up 3 bases; unmatched junction bases: 4. Germline CDR1 and CDR2: MNHEY and SMNVEV (reference sequence). The CDR3 is made up of 14 amino acids. CDR3 loop: CASRAGTGDTEAFF. DNA for the CDR3: TGTGCCAGCAGAGCTGGGACAGGGGACACTGAAGCTTTCTTT.

The chain has TRBV28 and TRBJ2-3; 8 bases are a match to TRBD2. CDR3 size: 15 residues. J lost 2 bases, V lost 7 bases, and 8 bases had no gene match. Germline V gives CDR1 MDHEN, CDR2 SYDVKM. The CDR3 coding sequence is TGTGCCAGCATATCGGGCGGGGGGACCACAGATACGCAGTATTTT. It specifies CASISGGGTTDTQYF.